Presented here are 32 T cell receptor beta chains from one specimen sequenced in a study of T cell repertoires in cytomegalovirus infection. One entry per CDR3 protein results from TCRdb running MiXCR on the reads. The sample contains around 170,000 distinct CDR3 sequences, around 14% of which appear only once. The sequenced sample was PBMCs. The receptors stem from a human donor in good health (CMV status not recorded). Some clones in this sample may be carry-over from other donors' samples.

The rearrangement uses TRBV14 and TRBJ1-4; 7 nucleotides line up with TRBD1. Germline CDR1 and CDR2: SGHDN and FVKESK. V was pared by 6 bases and J by 11 bases, with 15 bases of the junction left unmatched. The CDR3 totals 15 residues. In DNA, the CDR3 is TGTGCCAGCAGGCGGGACAGCCTCGCCTCGGGGAAACTGTTTTTT. It yields the protein CASRRDSLASGKLFF.

This clonotype was recorded at least ten times. The chain joins TRBV6-1 to TRBJ2-2, with 8 bases that match TRBD1. This CDR3 contains 16 residues. Germline V lookup: CDR1 MNHNS, CDR2 SASEGT. With 6 bases clipped from V and 3 bases from J, the junction kept 9 bases outside the gene matches. The CDR3 spells CASSGQGSTDTGELFF. The CDR3 coding sequence is TGTGCCAGCAGCGGACAGGGAAGTACGGACACCGGGGAGCTGTTTTTT.

A few counts support this clonotype. V is TRBV14 and J is TRBJ2-1; 12 bases are a match to TRBD2. Germline V gene lookup returns CDR1 SGHDN and CDR2 FVKESK. This CDR3 is built from 18 residues. V was pared by 3 bases and J by 5 bases, with 11 bases of the junction left unmatched. The CDR3 is CASSHALAGGPTHNEQFF. The CDR3 nucleotides are TGTGCCAGCAGCCATGCTCTAGCGGGAGGGCCTACCCACAATGAGCAGTTCTTC. The full variable domain, in which reference TRBV14 and TRBJ2-1 provide the parts outside the CDR3, is EAGVTQFPSHSVIEKGQTVTLRCDPISGHDNLYWYRRVMGKEIKFLLHFVKESKQDESGMPNNRFLAERTGGTYSTLKVQPAELEDSGVYFCASSHALAGGPTHNEQFFGPGTRLTVL.

This clonotype was found many times. The V call is TRBV10-3, the J call TRBJ2-7; no clear D. Germline-derived CDR1 and CDR2 are ENHRY and SYGVKD. Trimming cost V 0 bases and J 6 bases, with 6 bases left between them. This CDR3 spans 12 amino acids. CDR3 coding DNA: TGTGCCATCAGTGAGTCTAAAGGCGAGCAGTACTTC. It translates to CAISESKGEQYF.

This clonotype was picked up a small number of times. The chain links TRBV7-2 to TRBJ2-7; 9 positions match TRBD1. Germline-derived CDR1 and CDR2 are SGHTA and FQGNSA. The CDR3 loop spans 13 amino acids. With V trimmed by 7 bases and J by 5 bases, 6 bases remained unmatched. CDR3 sequence: CASNRDRVNEQYF. CDR3 in DNA: TGTGCCAGCAACAGGGACAGGGTCAACGAGCAGTACTTC.

This chain uses TRBV2 with TRBJ2-7; no firm D call. The CDR3 covers 13 residues. Trimming shortened V by 5 bases and J by 2 bases, and 10 bases separated the two germline ends. CDR1 and CDR2 from the germline V gene are SNHLY and FYNNEI. CDR3 nucleotide sequence: TGTGCCAGCAGTTACACGGAGACCTACGAGCAGTACTTC. Translated, it gives CASSYTETYEQYF.

This clonotype was counted at least ten times. The CDR3 coding sequence is TGCGCCAGCAGCTTGGCCAAGGACGTCGAGCAGTACTTC. This encodes CASSLAKDVEQYF. The chain joins TRBV5-1 to TRBJ2-7; D gene ambiguous. From germline, CDR1 is SGHRS and CDR2 YFSETQ. V dropped 0 bases and J dropped 6 bases, with 10 bases sitting between them. CDR3 length equals 13 residues.

The chain carries TRBV29-1 and TRBJ2-7; TRBD1 agrees at 7 bases. This CDR3 contains 14 residues. Germline V gene lookup returns CDR1 SQVTM and CDR2 ANQGSEA. V lost 4 bases to trimming and J lost 1 base; unmatched junction nucleotides: 7. The CDR3 is CSVVGQDTSYEQYF. CDR3 nucleotide sequence: TGCAGCGTTGTAGGACAGGATACTTCCTACGAGCAGTACTTC.

A note on this clonotype: This may arise from a read error, as a much more abundant clone is one base away. The chain couples TRBV10-3 to TRBJ1-6, with a possible D match to TRBD1 (5 bases). The CDR3 spans 16 residues. Germline CDR1 is ENHRY and CDR2 is SYGVKD. The CDR3 DNA is TGTGCCATCAGTGAGCTAGGGACTGCGTATAATTCACCCCTCCTCTTT. It yields the protein CAISELGTAYNSPLLF.

This clonotype was counted only a few times. The chain is built from TRBV7-2 and TRBJ2-6; D not certain. V lost 5 bases, J lost 0 bases, and 8 bases lay in between. The V gene's germline CDR1 is SGHTA and CDR2 FQGNSA. CDR3 length: 15 amino acids. As DNA, the CDR3 is TGTGCCAGCAGCCCCGGTTTCTCTGGGGCCAACGTCCTGACTTTC. Its translation is CASSPGFSGANVLTF.

This clonotype was detected only a few times. The chain employs TRBV11-3 and TRBJ1-2; TRBD1 aligns across 8 bases. The CDR3 totals 19 residues. CDR1 is SGHNT, CDR2 YENEEA, per germline. The trim removed 3 bases at V and 6 bases at J, leaving 21 bases unmatched. In DNA form, the CDR3 reads TGTGCCAGCAGCTTGGTTCCCCACGGACAGGGTAGAATTGAGGATGGCTACACCTTC. Translation: CASSLVPHGQGRIEDGYTF.

The rearrangement uses TRBV29-1 and TRBJ2-7; 7 nucleotides line up with TRBD1. The germline V gene has CDR1 SQVTM and CDR2 ANQGSEA. This CDR3 comprises 12 residues. The J segment lost 7 bases and the V segment lost 7 bases, leaving 10 bases of the junction unmatched. This chain's CDR3 is CSAIRQGQEQYF. The CDR3 bases are TGCAGCGCTATTCGACAGGGACAGGAGCAGTACTTC.

The table lists this clonotype with many counts. The chain links TRBV6-2 or TRBV6-3 to TRBJ2-7, with TRBD1 identical over 10 bases. Trimming removed 6 bases from V and 4 bases from J; junction bases left unmatched: 6. In germline, CDR1 is MNHEY, CDR2 SVGEGT. The CDR3 length is 14 residues. The CDR3 nucleotides are TGTGCCAGCAGCTCCGGGACAGGGGTGTACGAGCAGTACTTC. Residues: CASSSGTGVYEQYF.

V gene TRBV11-1 combines with J gene TRBJ2-7, with D perhaps TRBD1 (5 bases). The CDR3 length is 16 residues. Germline V CDR1 and CDR2: SGHAT, FQDESV (reference sequence). Trimming left V 5 bases short and J 0 bases short, with 17 bases between. CDR3 DNA: TGTGCCAGCAGCCCCAGTCGACAGAAGAGCTCCTACGAGCAGTACTTC. Amino acid sequence: CASSPSRQKSSYEQYF. Full variable domain (outside the CDR3, taken from reference TRBV11-1 and TRBJ2-7): EAEVAQSPRYKITEKSQAVAFWCDPISGHATLYWYRQILGQGPELLVQFQDESVVDDSQLPKDRFSAERLKGVDSTLKIQPAELGDSAMYLCASSPSRQKSSYEQYFGPGTRLTVT.

This clonotype has just a few counts. The chain has TRBV7-3 and TRBJ2-5; D may match TRBD1 or TRBD2 (5 bases each). Trimming pared 3 bases from V and 2 bases from J, leaving 7 bases between. Germline CDR1 SGHTA, CDR2 FQGTGA. The CDR3 contains 13 residues. This CDR3 is CASSLGDQETQYF. CDR3 in DNA: TGTGCCAGCAGCTTGGGGGATCAAGAGACCCAGTACTTC.

There are a few counts of this clonotype. The chain employs TRBV29-1 and TRBJ2-1, with D maybe TRBD2 (5 bases). The CDR3 is 13 amino acids. CDR1 SQVTM and CDR2 ANQGSEA come from the germline V gene. V was cut by 7 bases and J by 0 bases, with 10 bases left in between. As DNA, the CDR3 is TGCAGCGCCGCGGGCCCCTCCTACAATGAGCAGTTCTTC. Protein: CSAAGPSYNEQFF.

The sample holds a few counts of this clonotype. The V gene is TRBV7-7, the J gene TRBJ1-5; D unclear. In germline, CDR1 is SSHAT, CDR2 FNYEAQ (reference sequence). The CDR3 sequence is 13 residues long. Trimming left V 5 bases short and J 3 bases short, with 8 bases between. The CDR3 coding sequence is TGTGCCAGCAGCCCCTCCCCCAATCAGCCCCAGCATTTT. It is translated as CASSPSPNQPQHF.

Many counts were recorded for this clonotype. The genes are TRBV7-2 and TRBJ2-7; D ambiguous. Germline V gene sequence: CDR1 SGHTA, CDR2 FQGNSA. The CDR3 totals 12 residues. The V end was cut by 4 bases, the J end by 5 bases, with 9 bases between. CDR3 residues: CASSSLMDEQYF. The CDR3, as DNA: TGTGCCAGCAGCTCCCTCATGGACGAGCAGTACTTC. The variable domain in full, completed from reference TRBV7-2 and TRBJ2-7, reads GAGVSQSPSNKVTEKGKDVELRCDPISGHTALYWYRQSLGQGLEFLIYFQGNSAPDKSGLPSDRFSAERTGGSVSTLTIQRTQQEDSAVYLCASSSLMDEQYFGPGTRLTVT.

This clonotype was counted only a few times. CDR3 sequence reads: CASSYPMGRLNTEAFF. The CDR3, as DNA: TGTGCCAGCAGTTACCCGATGGGACGGCTGAACACTGAAGCTTTCTTT. The chain combines TRBV6-2 or TRBV6-3 with TRBJ1-1; the D gene is possibly TRBD1 (5 bases). V dropped 2 bases and J dropped 0 bases, with 13 bases sitting between them. The length of the CDR3 is 16 residues. The germline CDR1 and CDR2 sequences are MNHEY and SVGEGT.

This chain uses TRBV29-1 with TRBJ1-2; the D gene is possibly TRBD1 (5 bases). Germline V gene sequence: CDR1 SQVTM, CDR2 ANQGSEA. Between the trimmed V and J ends, which lost 1 base and 13 bases, there was a span of 19 bases. The CDR3 is 13 residues long. The CDR3 reads CSVEGRGNFAPTF. The CDR3 DNA reads TGCAGCGTTGAAGGGAGGGGCAATTTCGCACCCACCTTC.

The CDR3 sequence: CASSGRGEAFF. CDR3 coding DNA: TGTGCCAGCAGCGGCCGAGGTGAAGCTTTCTTT. The genes are TRBV14 and TRBJ1-1; unclear D gene. With 5 bases removed from V and 7 bases from J, the gap between germline ends came to 8 bases. The CDR3 contains 11 residues. CDR1 and CDR2 (germline): SGHDN, FVKESK.

This clonotype was observed many times. The chain joins TRBV20-1 to TRBJ2-7, with TRBD1 matching over 8 bases. Trimming at V came to 3 bases and at J to 5 bases, leaving 6 bases not matched to a gene. Germline V lookup: CDR1 DFQATT, CDR2 SNEGSKA (reference sequence). The CDR3 spans 13 residues. CDR3: CSASPGQGNEQYF. The DNA for the CDR3 is TGCAGTGCTAGCCCCGGACAGGGAAACGAGCAGTACTTC.

In this sample, this clonotype turned up many times. The chain uses TRBV6-1 and TRBJ2-2, with D tentatively TRBD1 (6 bases). The V gene's germline CDR1 is MNHNS and CDR2 SASEGT. V was shortened by 6 bases and J by 6 bases, with 17 bases between the two germline ends. The CDR3 length is 15 residues. CDR3 nucleotides: TGTGCCAGCAGCAGGGGAAAGGCCGCGTCCGGGGAGCTGTTTTTT. This encodes CASSRGKAASGELFF.

The V and J genes are TRBV14 and TRBJ1-6; D is ambiguous. This CDR3 is 15 amino acids long. V lost 2 bases to trimming and J lost 10 bases, with 15 bases between them. Germline assignment: CDR1 SGHDN and CDR2 FVKESK. For the CDR3, the DNA is TGTGCCAGCAGCCAAACGGCAGGCCTAGGGTCACCCCTCCACTTT. Encoded protein: CASSQTAGLGSPLHF.

A note on this clonotype: It may be a read error: a sequence one base away is much more abundant. V usage is TRBV7-2 and J usage is TRBJ2-5; 7 bases fit TRBD1. The CDR3 is 13 amino acids. Germline CDR1 and CDR2: SGHTA and FQGNSA. For the CDR3, the DNA is TGTGCCAGCAGTTCCACAGGGGAAGAGACCCAGAACTTC. It specifies CASSSTGEETQNF.

In its sample, this clonotype was seen many times. The rearrangement joins TRBV28 to TRBJ1-1, with D perhaps TRBD1 (5 bases). CDR3 size: 14 residues. Between the trimmed V and J ends, which lost 2 bases and 8 bases, there was a span of 15 bases. Germline CDR1 is MDHEN and CDR2 is SYDVKM. The CDR3 DNA is TGTGCCAGCAGTTTAACGCAGGGAAGATCCGAAGCTTTCTTT. Protein sequence: CASSLTQGRSEAFF.

This rearrangement joins TRBV14 to TRBJ2-7; TRBD2 matches 13 bases. After removal of 0 bases from V and 6 bases from J, the junction contained 5 bases not matched to a gene. Per the germline V gene, CDR1 is SGHDN and CDR2 is FVKESK. The CDR3 covers 16 residues. For the CDR3, the DNA is TGTGCCAGCAGCCAAGACGGACTAGCGGGAGTTTTCGAGCAGTACTTC. Translation gives CASSQDGLAGVFEQYF.

This clonotype was detected only a few times. The chain is built from TRBV29-1 and TRBJ1-3; TRBD1 matches at 9 bases. The CDR3 is 17 residues long. V lost 3 bases, J lost 0 bases, and 9 bases stayed unmatched. Germline V lookup: CDR1 SQVTM, CDR2 ANQGSEA. Written as DNA, the CDR3 is TGCAGCGTTGAGTCACCGGGACAGGGAATCTCTGGAAACACCATATATTTT. Translating gives CSVESPGQGISGNTIYF.

This clonotype occurred many times. This chain uses TRBV7-2 with TRBJ2-5, with D perhaps being TRBD1 or TRBD2 (5 bases each). The germline CDR1 and CDR2 sequences are SGHTA and FQGNSA. The CDR3 is 22 amino acids. Trimming took off 1 base at V and 5 bases at J, with 35 bases between the two ends. The CDR3: CASSLERGNFSPIPPQGETQYF. DNA for the CDR3: TGTGCCAGCAGCTTAGAGAGGGGTAACTTTTCACCCATCCCCCCCCAAGGGGAGACCCAGTACTTC.

The chain employs TRBV29-1 and TRBJ1-4, with 8 bases aligning to TRBD1. CDR1 and CDR2 from the germline V gene are SQVTM and ANQGSEA. Trimming at V came to 7 bases and at J to 8 bases, leaving 15 bases not matched to a gene. This CDR3 region has 15 residues. As DNA, the CDR3 is TGCAGCGCCTCACAGGGGGGTACTTCCCGCGAAAAACTGTTTTTT. Residues: CSASQGGTSREKLFF.

The chain recombines TRBV19 with TRBJ2-2; 8 bases align to TRBD2. This CDR3 is 14 amino acids long. The germline V gene has CDR1 LNHDA and CDR2 SQIVND (reference sequence). After removal of 10 bases from V and 4 bases from J, the junction contained 8 bases not matched to a gene. CDR3 amino acids: CAISGGPGTGELFF. The CDR3 nucleotides read TGTGCCATTTCGGGAGGGCCGGGCACCGGGGAGCTGTTTTTT.

This clonotype occurred many times. The rearrangement joins TRBV6-1 to TRBJ2-7; 8 positions agree with TRBD1. The CDR3 sequence is 14 residues long. Looked up from germline, CDR1 is MNHNS and CDR2 is SASEGT. The V and J ends lost 4 bases and 2 bases, in that order; junction bases with no gene match: 4. The DNA of the CDR3 is TGTGCCAGCAGTGGGACAGGGATAACCTACGAGCAGTACTTC. Its translation is CASSGTGITYEQYF.